The 13 T cell receptor beta chains in this list originate from one sample, sequenced in a study of blood T cell repertoires in COVID-19. Libraries were prepared by immunoSEQ multiplex PCR; TCRdb keeps only in-frame clonotypes and omits some of them. The data show approximately 70,000 clones, 88% seen once. Sample: peripheral blood. These receptors were collected from a human donor in a cohort sampled during active COVID-19.

The chain recombines TRBV28 with TRBJ1-4, with 7 bases identical to TRBD1. Trimming at V came to 11 bases and at J to 2 bases, leaving 11 bases not matched to a gene. Germline CDR1 and CDR2: MDHEN and SYDVKM. This CDR3 is built from 15 residues. The CDR3 spells CASRDSGGTNEKLFF. The CDR3 DNA reads TGTGCCTCCCGGGACAGCGGAGGTACTAATGAAAAACTGTTTTTT.

The chain joins TRBV6-2 or TRBV6-3 to TRBJ1-1; TRBD1 matches 10 bases. Germline V CDR1 and CDR2: MNHEY, SVGEGT. This CDR3 spans 14 amino acids. With V trimmed by 6 bases and J by 3 bases, 4 bases remained unmatched. The CDR3 DNA reads as TGTGCCAGCAGCTTAGACAGGGGGCACACTGAAGCTTTCTTT. This sequence encodes CASSLDRGHTEAFF.

This chain joins TRBV18 and TRBJ2-7, with 8 bases aligning to TRBD1. Losses at the gene ends were 3 bases for V and 1 base for J; bases not matched to a gene: 5. The germline gives CDR1 KGHSH, CDR2 LQKENI. The CDR3 loop spans 15 amino acids. CDR3 nucleotides: TGTGCCAGCTCACCCCGGACAGGGAGGTCCTACGAGCAGTACTTC. This translates into CASSPRTGRSYEQYF.

CDR3 residues: CASSQPTGAYEQYF. The CDR3 nucleotides are TGCGCCAGCAGCCAACCGACAGGGGCCTACGAGCAGTACTTC. The rearrangement joins TRBV4-1 to TRBJ2-7, with TRBD1 identical over 8 bases. Unmatched junction bases numbered 2, after V lost 2 bases and J lost 2 bases. The CDR3 length is 14 residues. CDR1 is MGHRA, CDR2 YSYEKL, per germline.

V is TRBV15 and J is TRBJ2-1; D not resolved. The CDR3 runs 14 residues. Germline V gives CDR1 LNHNV, CDR2 YYDKDF (reference sequence). The germline V and J ends were trimmed by 1 base and 7 bases, with 11 bases remaining between them. The CDR3 coding sequence is TGTGCCACCAGCAGAGGTATCACATGGAATGAGCAGTTCTTC. Protein: CATSRGITWNEQFF.

The chain recombines TRBV3-1 (or the pseudogene TRBV3-2) with TRBJ1-2; no reliable D call. CDR3 size: 15 residues. Germline CDR1 is LGHDT and CDR2 is YNNKEL (reference sequence). Trimming stripped 1 base from V and 1 base from J, with 10 bases between. The CDR3 DNA sequence: TGTGCCAGCAGCCAAGGAATTGAGTTTAACTATGGCTACACCTTC. The encoded protein is CASSQGIEFNYGYTF.

V and J are TRBV5-1 and TRBJ2-7, with 16 bases fitting TRBD2. V lost 0 bases, J lost 1 base, and 7 bases stayed unmatched. The CDR3 has 19 residues. Germline V gene sequence: CDR1 SGHRS, CDR2 YFSETQ. CDR3 DNA sequence: TGCGCCAGCAGCTTGGTCGGGGGACTAGCGGGAGGGCCATCCTACGAGCAGTACTTC. It is translated as CASSLVGGLAGGPSYEQYF.

This clone turned up a few times. This sequence joins TRBV2 and TRBJ2-3; 9 nucleotides line up with TRBD1. The V gene's germline CDR1 is SNHLY and CDR2 FYNNEI. The junction had 10 bases not matched to a gene; V was cut back by 6 bases and J by 6 bases. This CDR3 has 15 amino acids. CDR3 bases: TGTGCCAGCAGGGGTCTAGGACAGGGGTCGGATACGCAGTATTTT. This translates into CASRGLGQGSDTQYF.

The J gene is TRBJ2-1, the V gene TRBV29-1, with 7 bases fitting TRBD2. V shed 4 bases, J shed 3 bases, and the junction held 9 bases outside the gene matches. The CDR3 is made up of 15 amino acids. Germline assignment: CDR1 SQVTM and CDR2 ANQGSEA. The CDR3 region is CSVVAGVGFYNEQFF. CDR3 sequence (DNA): TGCAGCGTTGTTGCGGGAGTTGGTTTCTACAATGAGCAGTTCTTC.

The chain combines TRBV5-1 with TRBJ2-5, with TRBD2 matching over 7 bases. The junction had 5 bases not matched to a gene; V was cut back by 1 base and J by 2 bases. Germline-derived CDR1 and CDR2 are SGHRS and YFSETQ. The CDR3 extends over 15 amino acids. CDR3 DNA sequence: TGCGCCAGCAGCTTGTTGGGGGGGACTCAAGAGACCCAGTACTTC. Protein product: CASSLLGGTQETQYF.

The chain employs TRBV7-3 and TRBJ2-2, with 11 positions matching TRBD2. In germline, CDR1 is SGHTA, CDR2 FQGTGA. V shed 1 base, J shed 1 base, and the junction held 5 bases outside the gene matches. The CDR3 totals 18 residues. CDR3 amino acids: CASSLREGTSGNTGELFF. Written as DNA, the CDR3 is TGTGCCAGCAGCTTAAGAGAGGGGACTAGCGGGAACACCGGGGAGCTGTTTTTT.

The chain links TRBV7-9 to TRBJ1-2; no clear D gene. V was cut by 5 bases and J by 5 bases, with 15 bases left in between. The germline V gene has CDR1 SEHNR and CDR2 FQNEAQ (reference sequence). The CDR3 runs to 14 residues. The CDR3 protein is CASSLERTSYGYTF. For the CDR3, the DNA is TGTGCCAGCAGCCTAGAGCGGACCTCTTATGGCTACACCTTC.

V usage is TRBV6-2 or TRBV6-3 and J usage is TRBJ2-1; 14 positions match TRBD2. The V segment lost 6 bases and the J segment 5 bases; nucleotides outside the gene matches: 6. CDR1 is MNHEY and CDR2 is SVGEGT in the germline V gene. CDR3 length: 16 residues. This CDR3 is CASSRRTSGGNNEQFF. The CDR3 DNA reads TGTGCCAGCAGCAGAAGGACTAGCGGGGGGAACAATGAGCAGTTCTTC.